These T cell receptor beta chains were read from a single sample in a study of blood T cell repertoires in COVID-19. Profiling relied on immunoSEQ multiplex PCR, and the TCRdb table lists in-frame clones only, not all of them. The sample lists some 250,000 clones; just over 85% were seen once. The sequenced sample was peripheral blood. These receptors came from a man aged 25 to 45 who had recovered from COVID-19. CDR3s include the opening cysteine and the closing phenylalanine or tryptophan. D genes are given only for firm matches. Rows give clone size only sometimes, using once, few, many, or a class for an expanded clone.

>TRBJ2-6|TRBD1|once|TRBV5-5
TGTGCCAGCAGTCGTGTTGGACAGGGCCAAAGCTCTGGGGCCAACGTCCTGACTTTC
CASSRVGQGQSSGANVLTF
>TRBJ1-6|NA|NA|TRBV5-1
TGCGCCAGCGGACCGGCAGGGCCGAATTCACCCCTCCACTTT
CASGPAGPNSPLHF
>TRBJ1-1|NA|NA|TRBV29-1
TGCAGCGCTGCAGGGGCCGCTGAAGCTTTCTTT
CSAAGAAEAFF
>TRBJ1-1|NA|once|TRBV6-5
TGTGCCAGCAGTTACTCGGGAGTGAGTGGGACTGAAGCTTTCTTT
CASSYSGVSGTEAFF
>TRBJ1-2|NA|NA|TRBV29-1
TGCAGCGTTGGGGACAACATTTATGGCTACACCTTC
CSVGDNIYGYTF
>TRBJ2-3|NA|NA|TRBV4-3
TGCGCCAGCAGCCAAGAGTTCGGGGCAGATACGCAGTATTTT
CASSQEFGADTQYF
>TRBJ2-1|TRBD1|NA|TRBV15
TGTGCCACCTCCCGAAGCGGACAGGGGAAGTACAATGAGCAGTTCTTC
CATSRSGQGKYNEQFF
>TRBJ2-7|TRBD1|NA|TRBV9
TGTGCCAGCAGCGCCGTAACAACAGGGGGCGAGCAGTACTTC
CASSAVTTGGEQYF
>TRBJ2-2|TRBD1|NA|TRBV28
TGTGCCAGCAGCTCCTCGGGACAGGGGCCCGGGGAGCTGTTTTTT
CASSSSGQGPGELFF
>TRBJ1-2|TRBD1|NA|TRBV4-2
TGTGCCAGCAGCCAAGATCTTGCGACAGGGTACCTTAACTATGGCTACACCTTC
CASSQDLATGYLNYGYTF
>TRBJ1-1|TRBD1|once|TRBV12-5
TGTGCTAGTGGTTTGGGACAGGGGAACACTGAAGCTTTCTTT
CASGLGQGNTEAFF
>TRBJ2-7|TRBD1|NA|TRBV5-4
TGTGCCAGCAGCTTGGGAGCAGGGGGTAACGAGCAGTACTTC
CASSLGAGGNEQYF
>TRBJ2-3|TRBD2|NA|TRBV9
TGTGCCAGCAGCGTAATGGCTAGCGGGTACACAGATACGCAGTATTTT
CASSVMASGYTDTQYF
>TRBJ2-3|TRBD1|NA|TRBV3-1/TRBV3-2
TGTGCCAGCAGCGTACAGGGGGGCACAGATACGCAGTATTTT
CASSVQGGTDTQYF
>TRBJ2-3|NA|NA|TRBV14
TGTGCCAGCAGCCAAGCTCGGAGTACGCAGTATTTT
CASSQARSTQYF
>TRBJ2-2|TRBD1|NA|TRBV5-4
TGTGCCAGCAGCTCGGGGACAGTGAACACCGGGGAGCTGTTTTTT
CASSSGTVNTGELFF
>TRBJ1-2|NA|NA|TRBV14
TGTGCCAGCAGCCAACAAACTAACTATGGCTACACCTTC
CASSQQTNYGYTF
>TRBJ1-3|TRBD1|NA|TRBV5-1
TGCGCCAGCAGCTTGGGACAGGGCACTTTAGCAAACACCATATATTTT
CASSLGQGTLANTIYF
>TRBJ2-3|TRBD2|NA|TRBV11-2
TGTGCCAGCAGCTTAGATCGGGAGGGGAGAGAGTATTTT
CASSLDREGREYF
>TRBJ2-2|TRBD2|few|TRBV10-1
TGCGCCAGCAGGCCGGGACTAGCGGGGGGCTCTGGGACCGGGGAGCTGTTTTTT
CASRPGLAGGSGTGELFF